Presented here are 13 T cell receptor beta chains from one specimen sequenced in a study of T cell responses to AZD1222 COVID-19 vaccine. Only in-frame clones appear in the TCRdb table, and some are missing; sequencing was by immunoSEQ multiplex PCR. The sample lists 100,000 to 150,000 clones; approximately 90% were seen once. The sequencing here drew on peripheral blood, taken 28 days after the second AZD1222 dose. The origin of the receptors is an adult who received the AZD1222 COVID-19 vaccine.

The V and J genes are TRBV5-1 and TRBJ2-2; TRBD2 might be the D (5 bases). V was pared by 4 bases and J by 5 bases, with 24 bases between. Germline lookup yields CDR1 SGHRS and CDR2 YFSETQ. The CDR3 loop spans 18 amino acids. The CDR3 spells CASSRAPGQPGGTGELFF. CDR3 nucleotides: TGCGCCAGCAGCCGGGCCCCGGGCCAACCGGGCGGGACCGGGGAGCTGTTTTTT. The full variable domain, with the rest looked up from reference TRBV5-1 and TRBJ2-2, is KAGVTQTPRYLIKTRGQQVTLSCSPISGHRSVSWYQQTPGQGLQFLFEYFSETQRNKGNFPGRFSGRQFSNSRSEMNVSTLELGDSALYLCASSRAPGQPGGTGELFFGEGSRLTVL.

This clone was recorded only once. This chain connects TRBV12-5 to TRBJ2-1; no clear D gene. The germline V gene has CDR1 LGHNT and CDR2 FRNRAP. The CDR3 is 14 residues long. The germline V and J ends were trimmed by 2 bases and 4 bases, with 9 bases remaining between them. The DNA for the CDR3 is TGTGCTAGTGGTTTGCTATCGGAATACAATGAGCAGTTCTTC. Its protein is CASGLLSEYNEQFF.

This chain joins TRBV28 and TRBJ2-2; D is undetermined. This CDR3 comprises 15 residues. V lost 5 bases to trimming and J lost 5 bases, with 15 bases between them. Germline V gene data show CDR1 as MDHEN and CDR2 as SYDVKM. The CDR3 reads CASSLPLHGTGELFF. As DNA, the CDR3 is TGTGCCAGCAGTCTTCCCTTACACGGAACCGGGGAGCTGTTTTTT.

This clone was detected once. The CDR3 spells CASSSGRVANYGYTF. CDR3 in DNA: TGCGCCAGCAGTTCCGGACGGGTTGCTAACTATGGCTACACCTTC. The chain links TRBV5-1 to TRBJ1-2; D is uncertain. Germline CDR1 is SGHRS and CDR2 is YFSETQ. Between the trimmed V and J ends, which lost 5 bases and 0 bases, there was a span of 14 bases. The CDR3 is 15 residues long.

V and J are TRBV18 and TRBJ2-7; D gene uncertain. Looked up from germline, CDR1 is KGHSH and CDR2 is LQKENI. The CDR3 consists of 16 residues. Between the trimmed V and J ends, which lost 3 bases and 1 base, there was a span of 16 bases. CDR3 coding DNA: TGTGCCAGCTCACCCAAAAATTTGGGGATTTCCTACGAGCAGTACTTC. Translating it yields CASSPKNLGISYEQYF. Full variable domain (missing parts from reference TRBV18 and TRBJ2-7): NAGVMQNPRHLVRRRGQEARLRCSPMKGHSHVYWYRQLPEEGLKFMVYLQKENIIDESGMPKERFSAEFPKEGPSILRIQQVVRGDSAAYFCASSPKNLGISYEQYFGPGTRLTVT.

The chain is built from TRBV3-1 (or the pseudogene TRBV3-2) and TRBJ2-1, with D unresolved. The V gene lost 5 bases and the J gene lost 8 bases, with 10 bases spanning the gap. The CDR3 totals 12 residues. In germline, CDR1 is LGHDT, CDR2 YNNKEL (reference sequence). This CDR3 reads CASSYSRYEQFF. In DNA, the CDR3 is TGTGCCAGCAGCTACTCCAGATATGAGCAGTTCTTC.

V is TRBV5-1 and J is TRBJ1-1; 7 bases are a match to TRBD1. The CDR3 consists of 15 residues. V shed 4 bases, J shed 3 bases, and the junction held 9 bases outside the gene matches. The germline V gene has CDR1 SGHRS and CDR2 YFSETQ. CDR3 amino acids: CASSPGDRVYTEAFF. CDR3 coding DNA: TGCGCCAGCAGCCCGGGCGACAGGGTGTACACTGAAGCTTTCTTT.

The chain joins TRBV5-1 to TRBJ2-3, with D perhaps given as TRBD1 or TRBD2 (5 bases each). Trimming removed 4 bases from V and 2 bases from J, with 14 bases in between. Germline CDR1 and CDR2: SGHRS and YFSETQ. This CDR3 comprises 15 residues. CDR3 loop: CASSEREGTTDTQYF. The CDR3, as DNA: TGCGCCAGCAGCGAAAGAGAGGGGACCACAGATACGCAGTATTTT.

This clone came up once. The J gene is TRBJ2-7, the V gene TRBV12-3 or TRBV12-4, with 8 bases identical to TRBD2. The CDR3 is made up of 13 amino acids. V shed 10 bases, J shed 6 bases, and the junction held 11 bases outside the gene matches. The CDR3 reads CATSGGRNVEQYF. The CDR3, as DNA: TGTGCCACCAGCGGCGGGAGGAACGTCGAGCAGTACTTC.

This chain joins TRBV19 and TRBJ1-6; 7 bases line up with TRBD1. CDR1 LNHDA and CDR2 SQIVND come from the germline V gene (reference sequence). Trimming took 2 bases from V and 7 from J; bases not matched to a gene: 5. CDR3 length: 15 residues. The CDR3 nucleotides are TGTGCCAGTAGTATACAGGGGGTCGGGAATTCACCCCTCCACTTT. It encodes CASSIQGVGNSPLHF.

The genes are TRBV3-1 (or the pseudogene TRBV3-2) and TRBJ2-7; the D gene is possibly TRBD2 (5 bases). V lost 1 base and J 0 bases, leaving 13 bases between the germline ends. CDR3 size: 16 residues. Germline lookup yields CDR1 LGHDT and CDR2 YNNKEL (reference sequence). The CDR3, as DNA: TGTGCCAGCAGCCAAGTAGGTGGCGGGTTCTCCTACGAGCAGTACTTC. Protein: CASSQVGGGFSYEQYF.

The chain combines TRBV4-1 with TRBJ2-3; 10 bases match TRBD2. The length of the CDR3 is 17 residues. With 1 base clipped from V and 5 bases from J, the junction kept 9 bases outside the gene matches. Germline assignment: CDR1 MGHRA and CDR2 YSYEKL. CDR3 loop: CASSQVVLAGVVDTQYF. CDR3 coding DNA: TGCGCCAGCAGCCAAGTTGTGCTAGCGGGAGTCGTAGATACGCAGTATTTT.

The J gene is TRBJ1-2, the V gene TRBV7-9; D is unresolved. Trimming left V 2 bases short and J 1 base short, with 11 bases between. The CDR3 is 15 amino acids. Germline-derived CDR1 and CDR2 are SEHNR and FQNEAQ (reference sequence). The CDR3 nucleotides read TGTGCCAGCAGCTTAAGAGCGGATGATAACTATGGCTACACCTTC. It translates to CASSLRADDNYGYTF.